Sequencing of this T cell receptor (beta chain) was carried out in a study of Graves' ophthalmopathy and Graves' hyperthyroidism. The diagnosis combined clinical symptoms, thyroxine, TRAb, thyroid ultrasound and orbital computed tomography scans. The CDR3 runs 13 residues. V shed 7 bases and J shed 5 bases, with 14 bases lying between them. CDR1 is LNHDA and CDR2 is SQIVND in the germline V gene (reference sequence). RNA transcripts were the source from which TCR beta CDR3 regions were amplified. First-round RT-PCR with HTBI primers preceded a second-round multiplex PCR. TCRdb reprocessed the multiplex PCR reads via MiXCR and lists one record per CDR3 protein. The sample holds some 750,000 distinct CDR3 sequences, 40% seen once. In this sample, this clonotype turned up many times. Its cognate antigen is unknown. Study results and caveats: Sensitivity of approximately 70% and specificity of 72% to 85% were achieved by the model that predicted ophthalmopathy progression. A majority of expanded thyroid clonotypes exceeding 0.001 frequency were likewise present in blood.

The sample consisted of peripheral blood. The chain joins TRBV19 to TRBJ2-5; D not certain. This clonotype was obtained from an adult man with Graves' ophthalmopathy. This CDR3 is CASIEAGGETQYF. Here the CDR3 DNA reads TGTGCCAGTATCGAAGCTGGCGGTGAGACCCAGTACTTC.